These 16 T cell receptor beta chains share one sample of origin, sequenced in a study of control samples from healthy donors and cancer patients. Assay: immunoSEQ multiplex PCR; the TCRdb copy retains only in-frame clones and omits some. This table has about 92,000 clones, roughly four fifths appearing once. Sequenced sample: blood. Source of these receptors: a woman in her sixties in good health.

The V and J genes are TRBV5-8 and TRBJ1-5; TRBD1 aligns across 8 bases. Germline V lookup: CDR1 SGHTS, CDR2 YDEGEE. The junction had 13 bases not matched to a gene; V was cut back by 4 bases and J by 4 bases. The CDR3 has 17 residues. The CDR3 DNA sequence: TGTGCCAGCAGCCGGCAGACAGGGGCTTATAAGAATCAGCCCCAGCATTTT. Translated, it gives CASSRQTGAYKNQPQHF.

The gene calls are TRBV12-5 and TRBJ2-2, with D possibly matching TRBD1 (5 bases). This CDR3 has 16 amino acids. The germline gives CDR1 LGHNT, CDR2 FRNRAP. Trimming pared 0 bases from V and 1 base from J, leaving 9 bases between. Here the CDR3 reads CASGLVDTKNTGELFF. The CDR3 nucleotides read TGTGCTAGTGGTTTGGTGGACACTAAGAACACCGGGGAGCTGTTTTTT. The whole variable domain, filled in from reference TRBV12-5 and TRBJ2-2, reads DARVTQTPRHKVTEMGQEVTMRCQPILGHNTVFWYRQTMMQGLELLAYFRNRAPLDDSGMPKDRFSAEMPDATLATLKIQPSEPRDSAVYFCASGLVDTKNTGELFFGEGSRLTVL.

V and J are TRBV7-6 and TRBJ2-3, with 9 nucleotides matching TRBD1. Per the germline V gene, CDR1 is SGHVS and CDR2 is FNYEAQ. The J segment lost 6 bases and the V segment lost 1 base, leaving 8 bases of the junction unmatched. This CDR3 has 16 amino acids. The CDR3 nucleotides are TGTGCCAGCAGCTTAGAGGGGGACAGGGAGGCGGATACGCAGTATTTT. Its protein is CASSLEGDREADTQYF.

J is TRBJ1-2 and V is TRBV3-1 (or the pseudogene TRBV3-2), with TRBD1 identical over 9 bases. CDR1 and CDR2 from the germline V gene are LGHDT and YNNKEL (reference sequence). This CDR3 is 16 amino acids long. V lost 3 bases and J lost 4; bases outside the gene matches: 9. DNA of the CDR3: TGTGCCAGCAGCCACCGACAGGGGGGACAGATCTATGGCTACACCTTC. It encodes CASSHRQGGQIYGYTF.

This clone has just one count. The chain uses TRBV11-2 and TRBJ2-5; D is perhaps TRBD2 (6 bases). Germline CDR1 and CDR2: SGHAT and FQNNGV. Trimming took off 5 bases at V and 1 base at J, with 14 bases between the two ends. The CDR3 loop spans 15 amino acids. The DNA for the CDR3 is TGTGCCAGCAGCCGGTTGGCGGGGATCCAAGAGACCCAGTACTTC. Amino acids: CASSRLAGIQETQYF.

There are a few counts of this clone. V is TRBV10-3 and J is TRBJ2-2; TRBD1 matches at 9 bases. J gave up 6 bases and V 0 bases, and 8 bases lay outside the gene matches. CDR1 and CDR2 from the germline V gene are ENHRY and SYGVKD. The CDR3 contains 17 residues. The DNA for the CDR3 is TGTGCCATCAGTGAGTCAGCCACAGGGGGCGAGTCCGGGGAGCTGTTTTTT. Amino acids: CAISESATGGESGELFF.

The CDR3 DNA is TGCGCCAGCAGCTTGTCAGGCCAGGGTGGTTCACCCCTCCACTTT. Amino acid sequence: CASSLSGQGGSPLHF. The rearrangement joins TRBV5-1 to TRBJ1-6; possibly TRBD1 for D (5 bases). This CDR3 spans 15 amino acids. Trimming pared 1 base from V and 9 bases from J, leaving 14 bases between. Germline CDR1 SGHRS, CDR2 YFSETQ.

V and J are TRBV5-1 and TRBJ2-7; 7 bases are shared with TRBD2. J was trimmed by 7 bases and V by 1 base; bases with no gene match: 8. This CDR3 spans 14 amino acids. Germline-derived CDR1 and CDR2 are SGHRS and YFSETQ. The CDR3 nucleotides read TGCGCCAGCAGCTTGATCGGGGGGACTCAGGAGCAGTACTTC. Translating it yields CASSLIGGTQEQYF. The whole variable domain, remainder taken from reference TRBV5-1 and TRBJ2-7, is KAGVTQTPRYLIKTRGQQVTLSCSPISGHRSVSWYQQTPGQGLQFLFEYFSETQRNKGNFPGRFSGRQFSNSRSEMNVSTLELGDSALYLCASSLIGGTQEQYFGPGTRLTVT.

The V call is TRBV5-1, the J call TRBJ2-3, with D tentatively TRBD2 (5 bases). V lost 1 base and J 2 bases, leaving 11 bases between the germline ends. CDR1 is SGHRS, CDR2 YFSETQ, per germline. The CDR3 runs 15 residues. This CDR3 reads CASSLTGSHTDTQYF. The CDR3 DNA reads as TGCGCCAGCAGCTTGACGGGAAGCCACACAGATACGCAGTATTTT.

V usage is TRBV5-1 and J usage is TRBJ2-7; a weak D match, TRBD1 (5 bases). The CDR3 has 14 residues. Trimming took 1 base from V and 0 from J, leaving 8 bases between them. Germline lookup yields CDR1 SGHRS and CDR2 YFSETQ. This CDR3 is CASSLTGNSYEQYF. The CDR3, as DNA: TGCGCCAGCAGCTTGACAGGAAACTCCTACGAGCAGTACTTC.

This chain uses TRBV11-2 with TRBJ2-4; D is unclear. The CDR3 has 15 amino acids. In germline, CDR1 is SGHAT, CDR2 FQNNGV. The V end was cut by 1 base, the J end by 7 bases, with 14 bases between. CDR3 region: CASSLVSQKGNIQYF. The CDR3 coding sequence is TGTGCCAGCAGCTTAGTTTCCCAGAAAGGGAACATTCAGTACTTC.

This chain links TRBV18 with TRBJ2-1; the D is unclear. The CDR3 contains 18 residues. V lost 6 bases and J 0 bases, leaving 21 bases between the germline ends. Germline assignment: CDR1 KGHSH and CDR2 LQKENI. In DNA form, the CDR3 reads TGTGCCAGCTCGCAATCTCCGTCTCCTAGGAGCTCCTACAATGAGCAGTTCTTC. Its translation: CASSQSPSPRSSYNEQFF.

The chain combines TRBV7-8 with TRBJ1-1, with 8 positions matching TRBD1. The J segment lost 5 bases and the V segment lost 0 bases, leaving 5 bases of the junction unmatched. The CDR3 is made up of 15 amino acids. CDR1 SGHVS and CDR2 FQNEAQ come from the germline V gene. This chain's CDR3 is CASSLASGGITEAFF. The CDR3 region has the DNA TGTGCCAGCAGCTTAGCTTCAGGGGGCATTACTGAAGCTTTCTTT.

The rearrangement uses TRBV28 and TRBJ2-7, with unresolved D. Trimming cost V 4 bases and J 3 bases, with 16 bases left between them. Germline CDR1 is MDHEN and CDR2 is SYDVKM. This CDR3 is 15 amino acids long. DNA for the CDR3: TGTGCCAGCAGTTCCCCCGGTACGCAGCTCTACGAGCAGTACTTC. Protein sequence: CASSSPGTQLYEQYF.

A few counts support this clone. This rearrangement joins TRBV5-1 to TRBJ2-1; D is unclear. V dropped 7 bases and J dropped 3 bases, with 14 bases sitting between them. There are 14 residues in the CDR3. Looked up from germline, CDR1 is SGHRS and CDR2 is YFSETQ. As DNA, the CDR3 is TGCGCCAGCGGACCCCGGCTAGACTACAATGAGCAGTTCTTC. Protein: CASGPRLDYNEQFF.

This clone was seen once. This chain links TRBV6-5 with TRBJ2-5, with TRBD2 matching over 15 bases. J was trimmed by 4 bases and V by 4 bases; bases with no gene match: 4. This CDR3 is built from 16 residues. Germline CDR1 is MNHEY and CDR2 is SVGAGI. CDR3 in amino acids: CASSFGLAGGLETQYF. The CDR3 DNA reads TGTGCCAGCAGTTTCGGACTAGCGGGAGGGTTAGAGACCCAGTACTTC.